This T cell receptor (beta chain) originates from a study of beta chain features in type 1 diabetes. TCRB transcripts that were expressed got sequenced, as all of the isolated RNA had been reverse transcribed. The table came from immunoSEQ multiplex PCR; TCRdb's copy has only in-frame clones and leaves some out. The table records approximately 250,000 clones, around 14% of them present only once. This CDR3 is built from 16 residues. Germline loops: CDR1 MGHDK, CDR2 SYGVNS. Trimming took 1 base from V and 7 from J; bases not matched to a gene: 9. The sequence was obtained from a woman aged 40 to 50 in good health. The sequenced sample consisted of naive CD4+ T cells from blood. The chain employs TRBV25-1 and TRBJ2-1; 8 positions agree with TRBD1. The CDR3 reads CASSEFSGGSSNEQFF. CDR3 bases: TGTGCCAGCAGTGAATTTTCAGGGGGCAGTTCTAATGAGCAGTTCTTC.